This T cell receptor (beta chain) came from a study of blood T cell repertoires in COVID-19. Across the study: T cells, B-cell-depleted T cells, or PBMCs supplied cDNA or gDNA.

Measured with immunoSEQ multiplex PCR; TCRdb has only the in-frame clones, and not every one. The data show approximately 260,000 clones, with roughly 84% seen just once and about 3.4% held by the top ten. CDR1 is SNHLY, CDR2 FYNNEI, per germline. The CDR3 runs 13 residues. Trimming removed 4 bases at V and 1 base at J, with 7 bases between. The V call is TRBV2, the J call TRBJ1-2; D gene unclear. Sample: PBMCs or T cells enriched from blood (not recorded which). The receptor was derived from a man aged 50 to 60 who had recovered from COVID-19. This CDR3 reads CASSGQDNYGYTF. CDR3 nucleotides: TGTGCCAGCAGTGGCCAGGATAACTATGGCTACACCTTC. Full variable domain (rest looked up from reference TRBV2 and TRBJ1-2): EPEVTQTPSHQVTQMGQEVILRCVPISNHLYFYWYRQILGQKVEFLVSFYNNEISEKSEIFDDQFSVERPDGSNFTLKIRSTKLEDSAMYFCASSGQDNYGYTFGSGTRLTVV.